A single count supports the clone carrying this TCR beta chain. Participants reported their clinical history, and cohort assignment relied on those reports. These data are taken from a study of blood T cell repertoires in COVID-19. In the original workflow: Counts of nucleated cells, estimated from reference gene primer amplification, were obtained. The data were produced by immunoSEQ multiplex PCR, yet TCRdb's version contains in-frame clones alone and is incomplete. V, J and clone size reflect that table, while D and trimming were determined from the DNA. The sample holds about 140,000 clones; approximately 86% are singletons and the top ten take roughly 6.2%. The CDR3 length is 17 residues. Germline loops: CDR1 SGHNT, CDR2 YENEEA. The V gene end was trimmed by 4 bases and the J gene end by 5 bases; junction bases not matched to a gene: 10.

The sequence was obtained from a woman aged 40 to 50 who had recovered from COVID-19. Source material: PBMCs or T cells enriched from blood (not recorded which). The rearrangement links TRBV11-3 to TRBJ2-1; TRBD1 matches at 11 bases. In nucleotides, the CDR3 is TGTGCCAGCAGCTCATTACTCGGACAGGGGGCGAACAATGAGCAGTTCTTC. Residues: CASSSLLGQGANNEQFF.